A single sample gave rise to the 14 T cell receptor beta chains below, sequenced in a study of neoadjuvant anti-PD-1 for oral cavity cancer. As for time point: after neoadjuvant nivolumab, at surgical resection. Produced via immunoSEQ multiplex PCR; TCRdb's table is partial and in-frame only. Of 8,000 or so clones listed, approximately 70% are singletons. Here the sequenced sample was PBMCs, taken after nivolumab (anti-PD-1) treatment. These receptors all stem from a person between 40 and 85 years old with oral cavity squamous cell carcinoma.

This chain's CDR3 is CASSSPLRRGASTDTQYF. Written as DNA, the CDR3 is TGTGCCAGCAGCTCCCCTCTTCGAAGGGGGGCGAGCACAGATACGCAGTATTTT. V usage is TRBV5-6 and J usage is TRBJ2-3, with D perhaps given as TRBD1 or TRBD2 (6 bases each). Germline V lookup: CDR1 SGHDT, CDR2 YYEEEE. Trimming removed 3 bases at V and 0 bases at J, with 20 bases between. The CDR3 spans 18 residues.

About this clone: The sample has other DNA sequences that encode this CDR3 too. The rearrangement links TRBV7-9 to TRBJ2-5; TRBD1 aligns across 7 bases. V shed 3 bases and J 2 bases; nucleotides not matched to a gene: 6. The CDR3 extends over 15 amino acids. Germline-derived CDR1 and CDR2 are SEHNR and FQNEAQ (reference sequence). The CDR3 DNA sequence: TGTGCCAGCAGCTTGCGGACAGGAGTACAAGAGACCCAGTACTTC. Residues: CASSLRTGVQETQYF.

The CDR3 sequence: CSASLGNEQYF. CDR3 nucleotide sequence: TGCAGTGCTAGCCTGGGAAACGAGCAGTACTTC. The chain couples TRBV20-1 to TRBJ2-7, with D unresolved. V shed 3 bases and J shed 5 bases, with 8 bases lying between them. Germline V lookup: CDR1 DFQATT, CDR2 SNEGSKA (reference sequence). CDR3 length equals 11 residues.

This clone has just a few counts. V and J are TRBV15 and TRBJ1-5; D uncertain. V lost 1 base, J lost 4 bases, and 17 bases lay in between. The V gene's germline CDR1 is LNHNV and CDR2 YYDKDF (reference sequence). This CDR3 spans 17 amino acids. The CDR3 sequence: CATSRGFMAQANQPQHF. CDR3 nucleotides: TGTGCCACCAGCAGAGGTTTTATGGCCCAGGCTAATCAGCCCCAGCATTTT.

This chain uses TRBV9 with TRBJ2-5; a possible D gene is TRBD1 (6 bases). Trimming cost V 1 base and J 1 base, with 8 bases left between them. There are 14 residues in the CDR3. In germline, CDR1 is SGDLS, CDR2 YYNGEE. The CDR3 region is CASSVPDSQETQYF. Here the CDR3 DNA reads TGTGCCAGCAGCGTACCGGACAGCCAAGAGACCCAGTACTTC.

Concerning this clone itself: The CDR3 does not close with the conserved phenylalanine or tryptophan, likely indicating a read error. The chain carries TRBV29-1 and TRBJ1-1, with D tentatively TRBD1 (6 bases). CDR3 length equals 14 residues. V was shortened by 4 bases and J by 4 bases, with 16 bases between the two germline ends. From germline, CDR1 is SQVTM and CDR2 ANQGSEA. The CDR3 here is CSVVVQGSGTEAFL. DNA for the CDR3: TGCAGCGTTGTCGTCCAGGGGAGCGGCACTGAAGCTTTCCTT.

This chain uses TRBV7-9 with TRBJ2-5; TRBD1 aligns across 10 bases. The V gene end was trimmed by 1 base and the J gene end by 0 bases; junction bases not matched to a gene: 2. The CDR3 is 16 amino acids. Germline V gene sequence: CDR1 SEHNR, CDR2 FQNEAQ (reference sequence). For the CDR3, the DNA is TGTGCCAGCAGCTTAGGGGGACAGGGGTACCAAGAGACCCAGTACTTC. This codes for CASSLGGQGYQETQYF.

This clone was found a few times. The V and J genes are TRBV7-2 and TRBJ2-2; TRBD2 agrees at 12 bases. Germline CDR1 is SGHTA and CDR2 is FQGNSA. This CDR3 has 18 amino acids. The V segment lost 1 base and the J segment 5 bases; nucleotides outside the gene matches: 8. The CDR3 loop is CASSLGLAGVPGTGELFF. The CDR3 nucleotides are TGTGCCAGCAGCTTAGGACTAGCGGGGGTTCCGGGGACCGGGGAGCTGTTTTTT. The full variable domain, in which reference TRBV7-2 and TRBJ2-2 provide the parts outside the CDR3, is GAGVSQSPSNKVTEKGKDVELRCDPISGHTALYWYRQSLGQGLEFLIYFQGNSAPDKSGLPSDRFSAERTGGSVSTLTIQRTQQEDSAVYLCASSLGLAGVPGTGELFFGEGSRLTVL.

The chain carries TRBV9 and TRBJ2-5, with 9 bases that match TRBD2. The germline CDR1 and CDR2 sequences are SGDLS and YYNGEE. V was pared by 0 bases and J by 4 bases, with 7 bases of the junction left unmatched. This CDR3 has 16 residues. In DNA, the CDR3 is TGTGCCAGCAGCGTAGCTAGCGGGGATGTCACAGAGACCCAGTACTTC. This encodes CASSVASGDVTETQYF.

The count of this clone is one. The V call is TRBV10-3, the J call TRBJ1-2; 7 bases fit TRBD1. V lost 5 bases and J lost 6; bases outside the gene matches: 12. Germline CDR1 is ENHRY and CDR2 is SYGVKD. This CDR3 comprises 15 residues. The CDR3 protein is CAISRGTGEEDGYTF. In DNA form, the CDR3 reads TGTGCCATCAGTCGGGGAACAGGGGAGGAGGATGGCTACACCTTC.

The chain joins TRBV4-3 to TRBJ2-1, with TRBD1 identical over 11 bases. Germline assignment: CDR1 LGHNA and CDR2 YSLEER. This CDR3 is 13 amino acids long. Germline trimming cut 3 bases from V and 12 bases from J; bases unmatched to any gene: 4. CDR3 DNA: TGCGCCAGCAGCCAGACCGGGACAGGGGGGCAGTTCTTC. This codes for CASSQTGTGGQFF.

The CDR3 region has the DNA TGTGCCAGCAGCTTATATGGACAGGGTAGCTCCTACGAGCAGTACTTC. Translation: CASSLYGQGSSYEQYF. The rearrangement links TRBV7-3 to TRBJ2-7; 8 nucleotides agree with TRBD1. The V and J ends lost 2 bases and 0 bases, in that order; junction bases with no gene match: 6. The germline V gene encodes CDR1 SGHTA and CDR2 FQGTGA. CDR3 length: 16 residues.

The chain employs TRBV18 and TRBJ2-7, with D tentatively TRBD2 (6 bases). Trimming shortened V by 7 bases and J by 1 base, and 23 bases separated the two germline ends. The CDR3 covers 17 residues. Germline lookup yields CDR1 KGHSH and CDR2 LQKENI. CDR3 amino acids: CASCAQGGQGPSYEQYF. CDR3 bases: TGTGCCAGCTGCGCCCAGGGAGGTCAGGGACCATCCTACGAGCAGTACTTC.

The chain uses TRBV5-6 and TRBJ1-1; possible D gene TRBD1, 6 bases. The CDR3 totals 18 residues. Trimming stripped 4 bases from V and 7 bases from J, with 29 bases between. Germline CDR1 SGHDT, CDR2 YYEEEE. The CDR3 spells CASSADRQAPFRLSEAFF. The CDR3 DNA reads TGTGCCAGCAGCGCGGACAGACAGGCGCCTTTTAGATTGAGTGAAGCTTTCTTT.